One and the same sample provided the 30 T cell receptor beta chains below, sequenced in a study of cytomegalovirus exposure and HLA in healthy donors. Sequenced by immunoSEQ multiplex PCR; TCRdb stores in-frame clones only, minus some. The table includes a few hundred thousand clones, roughly 88% detected once. The sequenced sample consisted of PBMCs. These receptor sequences come from a woman younger than 30 in good health and CMV-seronegative.

The V and J genes are TRBV14 and TRBJ1-6; D remains ambiguous. The germline V gene encodes CDR1 SGHDN and CDR2 FVKESK. The CDR3 has 17 residues. V lost 0 bases to trimming and J lost 7 bases, with 16 bases between them. As DNA, the CDR3 is TGTGCCAGCAGCCAAGATGTCCCAAATTCATTCAATTCACCCCTCCACTTT. This sequence encodes CASSQDVPNSFNSPLHF.

The chain recombines TRBV10-2 with TRBJ1-6; tentatively, D is TRBD1 (5 bases). The germline V and J ends were trimmed by 7 bases and 0 bases, with 13 bases remaining between them. This CDR3 region has 16 residues. Germline V gene sequence: CDR1 WSHSY, CDR2 SAAADI. CDR3 residues: CASTPGQGSYNSPLHF. The CDR3 nucleotides are TGCGCCAGCACCCCAGGGCAGGGCTCCTATAATTCACCCCTCCACTTT.

V is TRBV27 and J is TRBJ2-2; TRBD1 aligns across 8 bases. The CDR3 covers 15 residues. Unmatched junction bases numbered 3, after V lost 2 bases and J lost 4 bases. Germline CDR1 and CDR2: MNHEY and SMNVEV (reference sequence). The CDR3 DNA sequence: TGTGCCAGCAGTTTAATTGGACAGGGCACCGGGGAGCTGTTTTTT. It specifies CASSLIGQGTGELFF.

The genes are TRBV28 and TRBJ1-3, with D possibly matching TRBD1 (5 bases). The CDR3 sequence is 15 residues long. Per the germline V gene, CDR1 is MDHEN and CDR2 is SYDVKM. Trimming shortened V by 4 bases and J by 0 bases, and 10 bases separated the two germline ends. The CDR3 nucleotides are TGTGCCAGCAGTTCGGGGGGGAACTCTGGAAACACCATATATTTT. Protein sequence: CASSSGGNSGNTIYF.

The V gene is TRBV4-1, the J gene TRBJ2-1; 9 bases line up with TRBD1. This CDR3 has 15 amino acids. Per the germline V gene, CDR1 is MGHRA and CDR2 is YSYEKL. V gave up 4 bases and J gave up 7 bases; unmatched junction bases: 8. This CDR3 reads CASSPYATGGNEQFF. CDR3 DNA: TGCGCCAGCAGCCCGTATGCGACAGGGGGGAATGAGCAGTTCTTC.

In its sample, this clone was seen once. The chain recombines TRBV29-1 with TRBJ1-2; TRBD1 aligns across 8 bases. Losses at the gene ends were 0 bases for V and 4 bases for J; bases not matched to a gene: 7. The CDR3 covers 15 residues. CDR1 is SQVTM and CDR2 is ANQGSEA in the germline V gene. DNA for the CDR3: TGCAGCGTTGAAGATCCAGGGGGCGCCGGCTATGGCTACACCTTC. Amino acids: CSVEDPGGAGYGYTF.

The rearrangement joins TRBV1 to TRBJ2-7; the D call of TRBD2 is as the table states it, not checked on the DNA. TRBV1 is listed as a pseudogene. The CDR3 is 20 amino acids. The CDR3 DNA sequence: TGCACCAGCAGCCACGTTGGGACTAGCGGGGGCGCGCCTCTAAAATTGGAGCAGTACTTC. It encodes CTSSHVGTSGGAPLKLEQYF.

This clone turned up a few times. The gene calls are TRBV18 and TRBJ2-5, with D possibly TRBD1 on 5 matching bases. Trimming took 2 bases from V and 0 from J, leaving 16 bases between them. This CDR3 spans 17 amino acids. Germline V CDR1 and CDR2: KGHSH, LQKENI. The CDR3 DNA reads as TGTGCCAGCTCACCAGTAACAGGACCAAACTACCAAGAGACCCAGTACTTC. It specifies CASSPVTGPNYQETQYF.

This chain connects TRBV2 to TRBJ2-3; tentative D call: TRBD2 (7 bases). Trimming shortened V by 8 bases and J by 1 base, and 13 bases separated the two germline ends. Germline V CDR1 and CDR2: SNHLY, FYNNEI. This CDR3 is built from 14 residues. The CDR3: CASESGGGTDTQYF. CDR3 coding DNA: TGTGCCAGCGAGTCGGGGGGCGGCACAGATACGCAGTATTTT.

This chain joins TRBV6-6 and TRBJ2-3, with D possibly being TRBD2 (5 bases). Germline CDR1 reads MNHNY; CDR2 reads SVGAGI (reference sequence). The ends were cut back, 2 bases at V and 0 bases at J, with 12 bases in the middle. The CDR3 extends over 16 amino acids. The CDR3 coding sequence is TGTGCCAGCAGTTACCCGGGGTACTCTAGCACAGATACGCAGTATTTT. It is translated as CASSYPGYSSTDTQYF.

This chain uses TRBV2 with TRBJ1-6; 8 bases map to TRBD1. Germline V gives CDR1 SNHLY, CDR2 FYNNEI. The CDR3 length is 14 residues. Losses at the gene ends were 4 bases for V and 7 bases for J; bases not matched to a gene: 3. The CDR3 here is CASSGDRSNSPLHF. CDR3 coding DNA: TGTGCCAGCAGTGGGGACAGGTCAAATTCACCCCTCCACTTT.

This clone was recorded once. V and J are TRBV9 and TRBJ2-7; 8 bases line up with TRBD2. The ends lost 2 bases at V and 4 bases at J; junction bases unmatched: 5. The V gene's germline CDR1 is SGDLS and CDR2 YYNGEE. The CDR3 is 14 residues long. In DNA form, the CDR3 reads TGTGCCAGCAGCGTGGGACTAGGAATGTACGAGCAGTACTTC. It translates to CASSVGLGMYEQYF.

This chain joins TRBV6-5 and TRBJ2-7, with TRBD1 matching over 7 bases. Germline CDR1 MNHEY, CDR2 SVGAGI. The CDR3 spans 16 residues. Trimming cost V 0 bases and J 0 bases; bases outside gene matches: 5. The chain's CDR3 is CASSYSQTGSSYEQYF. DNA of the CDR3: TGTGCCAGCAGTTACTCCCAGACAGGGAGCTCCTACGAGCAGTACTTC.

The chain couples TRBV19 to TRBJ2-7, with D possibly being TRBD2 (5 bases). CDR3 length: 12 residues. V was pared by 10 bases and J by 2 bases, with 12 bases between. Looked up from germline, CDR1 is LNHDA and CDR2 is SQIVND (reference sequence). CDR3 sequence (DNA): TGTGCCACCTCGGACTGGACCTACGAGCAGTACTTC. Translation gives CATSDWTYEQYF. Using reference TRBV19 and TRBJ2-7 for the parts outside the CDR3, the full variable domain is DGGITQSPKYLFRKEGQNVTLSCEQNLNHDAMYWYRQDPGQGLRLIYYSQIVNDFQKGDIAEGYSVSREKKESFPLTVTSAQKNPTAFYLCATSDWTYEQYFGPGTRLTVT.

The J gene is TRBJ2-7, the V gene TRBV2; D possibly corresponds to TRBD1 (6 bases). The V end lost 7 bases, the J end lost 2 bases, and 15 bases lay between the germline ends. CDR1 and CDR2 from the germline V gene are SNHLY and FYNNEI. This CDR3 is 14 amino acids long. CDR3 region: CASTTSGTTYEQYF. In DNA, the CDR3 is TGTGCCAGCACGACCTCCGGGACAACCTACGAGCAGTACTTC.

The V and J genes are TRBV5-1 and TRBJ1-2, with 7 bases matching TRBD1. The germline CDR1 and CDR2 sequences are SGHRS and YFSETQ. The length of the CDR3 is 13 residues. The junction had 5 bases not matched to a gene; V was cut back by 3 bases and J by 6 bases. CDR3 loop: CASSSLGGDGYTF. CDR3 nucleotide sequence: TGCGCCAGCAGCTCCCTAGGGGGCGATGGCTACACCTTC.

The gene calls are TRBV6-5 and TRBJ2-2, with TRBD1 matching over 8 bases. CDR3 length: 14 amino acids. The germline CDR1 and CDR2 sequences are MNHEY and SVGAGI. The V and J ends lost 8 bases and 6 bases, in that order; junction bases with no gene match: 8. The CDR3 region is CASRAGGLAGELFF. CDR3 DNA: TGTGCCAGCCGAGCAGGGGGCTTAGCCGGGGAGCTGTTTTTT.

The chain employs TRBV7-2 and TRBJ2-5; 8 bases agree with TRBD2. The CDR3 loop spans 15 amino acids. Germline trimming cut 1 base from V and 5 bases from J; bases unmatched to any gene: 6. CDR1 is SGHTA, CDR2 FQGNSA, per germline. The CDR3 here is CASSLVGSGGETQYF. The CDR3 DNA follows: TGTGCCAGCAGCTTAGTAGGTTCGGGGGGGGAGACCCAGTACTTC.

The V and J genes are TRBV5-1 and TRBJ1-2; 9 bases line up with TRBD1. From germline, CDR1 is SGHRS and CDR2 YFSETQ. The CDR3 runs to 14 residues. The J segment lost 4 bases and the V segment lost 3 bases, leaving 4 bases of the junction unmatched. This CDR3 reads CASSSTTGGYGYTF. In DNA form, the CDR3 reads TGCGCCAGCAGCTCAACGACAGGGGGCTATGGCTACACCTTC. Together with reference TRBV5-1 and TRBJ1-2, the CDR3 gives the full variable domain: KAGVTQTPRYLIKTRGQQVTLSCSPISGHRSVSWYQQTPGQGLQFLFEYFSETQRNKGNFPGRFSGRQFSNSRSEMNVSTLELGDSALYLCASSSTTGGYGYTFGSGTRLTVV.

The chain is built from TRBV7-8 and TRBJ2-4; 8 bases are a match to TRBD2. There are 16 residues in the CDR3. In germline, CDR1 is SGHVS, CDR2 FQNEAQ. With 0 bases clipped from V and 6 bases from J, the junction kept 7 bases outside the gene matches. CDR3 bases: TGTGCCAGCAGCTTAGCGCTGGGGACTAGACCAAACATTCAGTACTTC. Translating gives CASSLALGTRPNIQYF. The full variable domain, rest sourced from reference TRBV7-8 and TRBJ2-4, is GAGVSQSPRYKVAKRGQDVALRCDPISGHVSLFWYQQALGQGPEFLTYFQNEAQLDKSGLPSDRFFAERPEGSVSTLKIQRTQQEDSAVYLCASSLALGTRPNIQYFGAGTRLSVL.

J is TRBJ2-7 and V is TRBV19; 9 bases map to TRBD1. V was clipped by 10 bases and J by 5 bases; unmatched bases: 6. The CDR3 has 12 amino acids. The germline V gene has CDR1 LNHDA and CDR2 SQIVND (reference sequence). In DNA form, the CDR3 reads TGTGCCACCCAGGACAGGGGAGACGAGCAGTACTTC. Protein product: CATQDRGDEQYF.

CDR3 sequence (DNA): TGTGCCAGCTCCCACCGGGGGGGGAGCGGGAACACCGGGGAGCTGTTTTTT. Translating gives CASSHRGGSGNTGELFF. The J gene is TRBJ2-2, the V gene TRBV7-9, with 8 bases identical to TRBD2. V lost 8 bases and J lost 1; bases outside the gene matches: 12. The CDR3 extends over 17 amino acids. CDR1 SEHNR and CDR2 FQNEAQ come from the germline V gene (reference sequence).

The rearrangement joins TRBV5-8 to TRBJ1-4; 7 bases are a match to TRBD1. The CDR3 runs to 15 residues. Germline lookup yields CDR1 SGHTS and CDR2 YDEGEE. J lost 4 bases, V lost 4 bases, and 7 bases had no gene match. The CDR3 bases are TGTGCCAGCAGCCGTCGGACAGGACGTAATGAAAAACTGTTTTTT. It translates to CASSRRTGRNEKLFF. The whole variable domain, filled in from reference TRBV5-8 and TRBJ1-4, reads EAGVTQSPTHLIKTRGQQATLRCSPISGHTSVYWYQQALGLGLQFLLWYDEGEERNRGNFPPRFSGRQFPNYSSELNVNALELEDSALYLCASSRRTGRNEKLFFGSGTQLSVL.

The chain employs TRBV7-6 and TRBJ2-7; D is unresolved. This CDR3 has 12 residues. V was clipped by 2 bases and J by 5 bases, with 7 bases between them. Germline V gene data show CDR1 as SGHVS and CDR2 as FNYEAQ. The CDR3 bases are TGTGCCAGCAGCTTAAATCGTAACGAGCAGTACTTC. This gives the protein CASSLNRNEQYF.

The chain uses TRBV5-1 and TRBJ2-5, with D possibly matching TRBD2 (6 bases). The CDR3 totals 15 residues. V shed 4 bases and J shed 1 base, with 14 bases lying between them. From germline, CDR1 is SGHRS and CDR2 YFSETQ. The CDR3 region is CASSETSRPQETQYF. The CDR3 DNA follows: TGCGCCAGCAGCGAGACTAGTCGGCCCCAAGAGACCCAGTACTTC.

The rearrangement joins TRBV6-5 to TRBJ1-5, with 10 bases fitting TRBD1. The CDR3 is made up of 15 amino acids. Germline V CDR1 and CDR2: MNHEY, SVGAGI. V dropped 7 bases and J dropped 4; count of bases not matched to a gene: 7. The CDR3 DNA sequence: TGTGCCAGCAATTCCGGGACAGGGGCGAATCAGCCCCAGCATTTT. It specifies CASNSGTGANQPQHF.

The chain carries TRBV16 and TRBJ2-6; D possibly corresponds to TRBD1 (6 bases). The V and J ends lost 5 bases and 2 bases respectively, with 10 bases between them. The germline CDR1 and CDR2 sequences are KGHSY and FQNENV. The CDR3 runs 15 residues. The DNA of the CDR3 is TGTGCCAGCAGCGCACAGGGAACTGGGGCCAACGTCCTGACTTTC. It translates to CASSAQGTGANVLTF.

V and J are TRBV27 and TRBJ2-3; 10 bases are a match to TRBD1. The ends lost 1 base at V and 4 bases at J; junction bases unmatched: 5. This CDR3 contains 16 residues. Germline-derived CDR1 and CDR2 are MNHEY and SMNVEV (reference sequence). The chain's CDR3 is CASSLFTGTGADTQYF. The DNA of the CDR3 is TGTGCCAGCAGTTTATTCACTGGGACAGGGGCAGATACGCAGTATTTT.

This CDR3 is CASSTGLAGGDTQYF. The DNA for the CDR3 is TGTGCCAGCAGTACCGGACTAGCGGGGGGAGATACGCAGTATTTT. This chain uses TRBV6-5 with TRBJ2-3; TRBD2 matches 14 bases. V was pared by 5 bases and J by 5 bases, with 3 bases of the junction left unmatched. Germline V gives CDR1 MNHEY, CDR2 SVGAGI. There are 15 residues in the CDR3.

The V gene is TRBV10-1, the J gene TRBJ1-1; 8 bases fit TRBD1. From germline, CDR1 is WNHNN and CDR2 SYGVQD (reference sequence). CDR3 length equals 14 residues. V dropped 5 bases and J dropped 3; count of bases not matched to a gene: 5. CDR3 DNA: TGCGCCAGCAGTCCAGGGGGCTGGGACACTGAAGCTTTCTTT. Translation: CASSPGGWDTEAFF.